This TCR beta chain comes out of a study of control samples from healthy donors and cancer patients. Trimming removed 1 base at V and 5 bases at J, with 15 bases between. Germline V gives CDR1 SGHAT, CDR2 FQNNGV. The CDR3 is 15 amino acids. Clones were sequenced by immunoSEQ multiplex PCR, and TCRdb holds only the in-frame ones, with some missing. This repertoire shows 150,000 or so clones, 90% to 95% found once; its top ten account for about 5.8%. The specimen sequenced was blood. The V call is TRBV11-2, the J call TRBJ2-7, with D possibly matching TRBD2 (5 bases). This TCR was sampled from a man in his late teens or twenties in good health. The CDR3 sequence is CASSLVSWGVDEQYF. DNA of the CDR3: TGTGCCAGCAGCTTAGTTTCATGGGGAGTCGACGAGCAGTACTTC. The full variable domain, rest sourced from reference TRBV11-2 and TRBJ2-7, is EAGVAQSPRYKIIEKRQSVAFWCNPISGHATLYWYQQILGQGPKLLIQFQNNGVVDDSQLPKDRFSAERLKGVDSTLKIQPAKLEDSAVYLCASSLVSWGVDEQYFGPGTRLTVT.